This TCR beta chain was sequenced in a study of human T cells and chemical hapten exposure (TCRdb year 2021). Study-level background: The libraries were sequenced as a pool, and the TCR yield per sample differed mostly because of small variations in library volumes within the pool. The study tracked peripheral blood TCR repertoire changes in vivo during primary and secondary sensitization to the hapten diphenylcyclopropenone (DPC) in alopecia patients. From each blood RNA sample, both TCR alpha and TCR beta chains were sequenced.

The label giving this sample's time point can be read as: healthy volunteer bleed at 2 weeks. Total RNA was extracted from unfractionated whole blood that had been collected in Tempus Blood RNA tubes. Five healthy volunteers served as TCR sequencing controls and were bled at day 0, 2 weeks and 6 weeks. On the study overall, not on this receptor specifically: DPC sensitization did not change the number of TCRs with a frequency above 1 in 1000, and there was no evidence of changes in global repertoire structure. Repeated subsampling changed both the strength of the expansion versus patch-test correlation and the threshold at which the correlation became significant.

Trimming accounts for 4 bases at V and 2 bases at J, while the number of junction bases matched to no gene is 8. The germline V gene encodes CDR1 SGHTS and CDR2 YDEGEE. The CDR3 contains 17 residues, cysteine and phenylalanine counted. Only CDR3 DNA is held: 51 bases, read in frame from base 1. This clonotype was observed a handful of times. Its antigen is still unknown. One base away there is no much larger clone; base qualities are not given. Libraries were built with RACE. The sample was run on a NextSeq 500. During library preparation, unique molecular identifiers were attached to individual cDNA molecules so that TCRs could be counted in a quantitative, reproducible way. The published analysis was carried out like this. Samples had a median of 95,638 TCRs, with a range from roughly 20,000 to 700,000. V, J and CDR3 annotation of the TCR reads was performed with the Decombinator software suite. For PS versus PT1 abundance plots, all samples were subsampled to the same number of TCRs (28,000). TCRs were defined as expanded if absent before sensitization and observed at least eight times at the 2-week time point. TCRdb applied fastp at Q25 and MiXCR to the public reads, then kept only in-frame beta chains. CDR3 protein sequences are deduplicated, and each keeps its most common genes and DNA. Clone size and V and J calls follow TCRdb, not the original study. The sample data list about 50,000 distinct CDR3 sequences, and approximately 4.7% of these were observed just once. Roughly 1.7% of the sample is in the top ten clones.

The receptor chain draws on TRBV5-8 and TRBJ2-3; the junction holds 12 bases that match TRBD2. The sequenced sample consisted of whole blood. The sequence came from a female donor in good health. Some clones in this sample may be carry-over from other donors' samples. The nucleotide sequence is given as TGTGCCAGCAGCGTAGGAACTAGCGGGGGGCACACAGATACGCAGTATTTT. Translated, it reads CASSVGTSGGHTDTQYF.